This passage covers 7 T cell receptor beta chains from one sample sequenced in a study of identical twins. TCRdb independently ran MiXCR on the 5' RACE reads; one entry per CDR3 protein. The sample includes 500,000 to 650,000 distinct CDR3 sequences, roughly 7.1% of them seen just once. These data were also reused for a study on yellow fever vaccine responses in identical twins.

The specimen sequenced was PBMCs. The receptors here all came from a woman between 18 and 29 years old in good health.

The J gene is TRBJ2-2, the V gene TRBV20-1; D ambiguous. This CDR3 is 18 amino acids long. CDR1 and CDR2 from the germline V gene are DFQATT and SNEGSKA (reference sequence). V was cut by 0 bases and J by 5 bases, with 22 bases left in between. In DNA, the CDR3 is TGCAGTGCTAGAGAAACCCCCTCGAGAGGTCTAAGGACCGGGGAGCTGTTTTTT. It encodes CSARETPSRGLRTGELFF.

This clonotype was counted only a few times. This sequence joins TRBV7-7 and TRBJ2-2, with D tentatively TRBD1 (6 bases). Trimming took off 5 bases at V and 0 bases at J, with 16 bases between the two ends. The CDR3 is made up of 17 amino acids. Germline loops: CDR1 SSHAT, CDR2 FNYEAQ (reference sequence). The CDR3 loop is CASSPRRSGANTGELFF. For the CDR3, the DNA is TGTGCCAGCAGCCCCCGCAGGTCAGGGGCGAACACCGGGGAGCTGTTTTTT.

This clonotype has a count of ten or more. This rearrangement joins TRBV29-1 to TRBJ2-3, with 13 bases aligning to TRBD2. V gave up 7 bases and J gave up 0 bases; unmatched junction bases: 4. The germline gives CDR1 SQVTM, CDR2 ANQGSEA. This CDR3 has 15 amino acids. In DNA form, the CDR3 reads TGCAGCGCGGGGACTAGCGGGATTAGCACAGATACGCAGTATTTT. Protein product: CSAGTSGISTDTQYF.

This clonotype has only a few counts. This chain joins TRBV24-1 and TRBJ2-1; D not resolved. CDR1 is KGHDR, CDR2 SFDVKD, per germline. The CDR3 sequence is 16 residues long. The V end was cut by 0 bases, the J end by 2 bases, with 10 bases between. Here the CDR3 DNA reads TGTGCCACCAGTGATTTGCAGGCCCCGACCTACAATGAGCAGTTCTTC. It encodes CATSDLQAPTYNEQFF.

V gene TRBV5-6 combines with J gene TRBJ2-3; 8 bases align to TRBD2. This CDR3 spans 14 amino acids. V was clipped by 3 bases and J by 6 bases; unmatched bases: 6. The germline V gene encodes CDR1 SGHDT and CDR2 YYEEEE. The CDR3 region has the DNA TGTGCCAGCAGCTCAGGACTAGCACGGGATACGCAGTATTTT. This translates into CASSSGLARDTQYF.

V gene TRBV9 combines with J gene TRBJ2-5; D may be TRBD2 (6 bases). The CDR3 has 13 residues. Germline V gene lookup returns CDR1 SGDLS and CDR2 YYNGEE. V was cut by 0 bases and J by 5 bases, with 8 bases left in between. CDR3 sequence (DNA): TGTGCCAGCAGCGTAGCCGGGAGCGAGACCCAGTACTTC. This translates into CASSVAGSETQYF.

V gene TRBV29-1 combines with J gene TRBJ2-3; 8 bases fit TRBD2. The V gene's germline CDR1 is SQVTM and CDR2 ANQGSEA. The CDR3 is 15 amino acids. V lost 4 bases to trimming and J lost 2 bases; unmatched junction nucleotides: 8. The CDR3 region has the DNA TGCAGCGTTGTGGCGCGGGGGGTCAACACAGATACGCAGTATTTT. This codes for CSVVARGVNTDTQYF.